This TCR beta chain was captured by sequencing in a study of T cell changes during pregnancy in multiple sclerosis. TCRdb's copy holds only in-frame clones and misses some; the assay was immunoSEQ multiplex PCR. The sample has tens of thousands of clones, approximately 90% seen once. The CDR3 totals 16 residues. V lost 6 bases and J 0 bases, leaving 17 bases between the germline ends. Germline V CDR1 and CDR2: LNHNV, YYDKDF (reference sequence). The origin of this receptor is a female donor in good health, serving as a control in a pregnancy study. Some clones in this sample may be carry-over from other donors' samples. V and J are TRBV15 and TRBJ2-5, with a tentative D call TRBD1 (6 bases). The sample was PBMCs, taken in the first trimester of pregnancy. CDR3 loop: CATRLSTGTDQETQYF. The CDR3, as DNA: TGTGCCACCAGGCTTTCTACAGGGACGGACCAAGAGACCCAGTACTTC.